What follows is one T cell receptor (beta chain) and its context. Its antigen is unidentified. This sample was taken from a study of cytomegalovirus exposure and HLA in healthy donors. Study in general: A subsequent analysis stated that the approximately 120 validation repertoires were run on the same platform as the 550 to 750 first-cohort repertoires.

Generated by immunoSEQ multiplex PCR, the TCRdb table keeps only in-frame clones and is missing some. The sample lists about 70,000 clones; 94% were seen once. Overall study findings and caveats: For most TCR sequences rarity was the rule, although some public TCRs occurred in many donors. A few chains linked to CMV were shown in vitro to be specific for CMV antigens. The study labeled approximately 150 TCR beta chains cytomegalovirus-associated.

There are 14 residues in the CDR3. From germline, CDR1 is SNHLY and CDR2 FYNNEI. The germline V and J ends were trimmed by 10 bases and 8 bases, with 23 bases remaining between them. The V and J genes are TRBV2 and TRBJ1-2; D is undetermined. The sequence was obtained from a woman aged 18-29 years in good health and CMV-seropositive. The source material was PBMCs. CDR3 loop: CAILISQFEGGYTF. CDR3 sequence (DNA): TGTGCCATCCTTATAAGCCAGTTCGAGGGCGGCTACACCTTC.